The rows below give T cell receptor beta chains drawn from one sample of a study of shared clonotypes between healthy human individuals. Assay used: immunoSEQ multiplex PCR; TCRdb lists only in-frame clones, some missing. The sample contains under 350,000 clones, roughly 91% of which appear only once. Sequenced sample: memory CD8+ T cells sorted from blood. The receptors were sampled from a man aged 18 to 30 in good health. CDR3s include the opening cysteine and the closing phenylalanine or tryptophan. Each record gives: J gene, clone size, V gene, D gene, CDR3 protein, CDR3 DNA. The D gene is left open where the match is weak. Clone size appears in some rows only: once, few, many, or a class for an expanded clone.

TRBJ2-3,-,TRBV15,-,CATSRAGEASVPDTDTQYF,TGTGCCACCAGCAGAGCCGGGGAGGCTAGTGTCCCCGACACAGATACGCAGTATTTT
TRBJ1-2,-,TRBV5-6,TRBD1,CASSLWVRGAPYYGYTF,TGTGCCAGCAGCTTGTGGGTCAGGGGGGCCCCTTACTATGGCTACACCTTC
TRBJ1-1,-,TRBV5-8,-,CASSLVGGGNTEAFF,TGTGCCAGCAGCTTGGTCGGGGGAGGGAACACTGAAGCTTTCTTT
TRBJ2-2,-,TRBV7-6,TRBD1,CASSPYTQGANTGELFF,TGTGCCAGCAGCCCGTACACACAGGGGGCGAACACCGGGGAGCTGTTTTTT
TRBJ1-2,once,TRBV28,-,CASSLGRDPSGSYTF,TGTGCCAGCAGTTTAGGAAGGGACCCGTCGGGGAGCTACACCTTC
TRBJ1-2,-,TRBV4-3,-,CASSQDWETGYGYTF,TGCGCCAGCAGCCAAGATTGGGAGACGGGCTATGGCTACACCTTC
TRBJ2-7,-,TRBV29-1,-,CSVPRENSYEQYF,TGCAGCGTTCCCAGGGAAAACTCCTACGAGCAGTACTTC
TRBJ2-1,-,TRBV29-1,-,CSVLSGSYNEQFF,TGCAGCGTTCTTTCCGGCTCCTACAATGAGCAGTTCTTC
TRBJ2-7,-,TRBV29-1,TRBD1,CSGRTGEGYEQYF,TGCAGCGGGAGGACAGGGGAAGGCTACGAGCAGTACTTC
TRBJ1-3,-,TRBV4-1,-,CASSQGPGSGNTIYF,TGCGCCAGCAGCCAGGGTCCCGGCTCTGGAAACACCATATATTTT
TRBJ2-4,-,TRBV27,-,CASSFSGLGENIQYF,TGTGCCAGCAGTTTCTCCGGCCTAGGGGAAAACATTCAGTACTTC
TRBJ1-6,-,TRBV6-5,TRBD1,CASSYDRESYNSPLHF,TGTGCCAGCAGTTACGACAGGGAGAGTTATAATTCACCCCTCCACTTT
TRBJ1-1,-,TRBV13,-,CASSFLGGINTEAFF,TGTGCCAGCAGCTTTCTAGGGGGAATTAACACTGAAGCTTTCTTT
TRBJ1-1,-,TRBV27,-,CASSLGMNTEAFF,TGTGCCAGCAGTTTAGGAATGAACACTGAAGCTTTCTTT
TRBJ2-1,-,TRBV9,-,CASSVGGDSYNEQFF,TGTGCCAGCAGCGTAGGGGGCGATTCCTACAATGAGCAGTTCTTC
TRBJ1-1,-,TRBV25-1,-,CASSDLEAEAFF,TGTGCCAGCAGTGACCTAGAAGCTGAAGCTTTCTTT
TRBJ2-7,-,TRBV18,-,CASSPRGSGLGEQYF,TGTGCCAGCTCACCTCGGGGCTCGGGCTTGGGCGAGCAGTACTTC
TRBJ2-1,once,TRBV2,-,CASSGLANEQFF,TGTGCCAGCAGTGGACTTGCCAATGAGCAGTTCTTC
TRBJ1-5,-,TRBV4-1,-,CASSQVEGKPQHF,TGCGCCAGCAGCCAAGTTGAGGGCAAGCCCCAGCATTTT
TRBJ2-7,-,TRBV4-1,-,CASSLRTSSYEQYF,TGCGCCAGCAGCCTAAGGACAAGCTCCTACGAGCAGTACTTC
TRBJ1-6,-,TRBV6-6,TRBD1,CASSYATGGGSPLHF,TGTGCCAGCAGTTACGCGACAGGGGGCGGTTCACCCCTCCACTTT
TRBJ2-2,-,TRBV9,-,CASSGKELFF,TGTGCCAGCAGCGGGAAAGAGCTGTTTTTT
TRBJ2-5,-,TRBV7-6,TRBD2,CASSLTLADMETQYF,TGTGCCAGCAGTCTGACACTAGCGGATATGGAGACCCAGTACTTC
TRBJ2-1,-,TRBV30,-,CAWGRGIMYNEQFF,TGTGCCTGGGGCCGCGGGATTATGTACAATGAGCAGTTCTTC
TRBJ2-7,-,TRBV5-1,TRBD1,CASSSGTGLGEQYF,TGCGCCAGCAGCTCTGGGACAGGGCTAGGCGAGCAGTACTTC
TRBJ2-7,-,TRBV30,TRBD2,CAWSLGTSLTYEQYF,TGTGCCTGGAGTCTCGGGACTAGCTTAACCTACGAGCAGTACTTC
TRBJ2-7,-,TRBV5-1,-,CASSLSPEYEQYF,TGCGCCAGCAGCTTAAGCCCGGAATACGAGCAGTACTTC
TRBJ2-4,once,TRBV30,-,CAWSAGWRNIQYF,TGTGCCTGGAGTGCTGGGTGGCGGAACATTCAGTACTTC
TRBJ2-3,-,TRBV27,-,CASSSFPQVTDTQYF,TGTGCCAGCAGTTCATTTCCACAGGTCACAGATACGCAGTATTTT
TRBJ2-1,-,TRBV7-9,-,CASSSTSLYNEQFF,TGTGCCAGCAGCTCTACTAGTTTGTACAATGAGCAGTTCTTC
TRBJ2-2,-,TRBV7-9,-,CASSLPLPDTGELFF,TGTGCCAGCAGCTTACCCCTCCCCGACACCGGGGAGCTGTTTTTT
TRBJ1-6,-,TRBV10-1,TRBD1,CASSLRQGRYNSPLHF,TGCGCCAGCTCTCTCCGACAGGGAAGGTATAATTCACCCCTCCACTTT
TRBJ2-1,medium-sized,TRBV6-6,TRBD2,CASSYYGGGRGEQFF,TGTGCCAGCAGTTACTACGGCGGGGGAAGGGGAGAGCAGTTCTTC
TRBJ2-1,-,TRBV11-2,-,CASSLITVIYNEQFF,TGTGCCAGCAGCTTAATTACAGTTATCTACAATGAGCAGTTCTTC
TRBJ1-4,-,TRBV7-8,TRBD1,CASSPRWTGEKLFF,TGTGCCAGCAGCCCCCGATGGACAGGGGAAAAACTGTTTTTT
TRBJ2-7,-,TRBV28,-,CASSFQSGSVLEQYF,TGTGCCAGCAGTTTTCAGTCCGGGTCTGTATTAGAGCAGTACTTC
TRBJ2-3,few,TRBV27,-,CASRYLSTDTQYF,TGTGCCAGCCGATACCTTAGCACAGATACGCAGTATTTT
TRBJ2-3,-,TRBV5-4,-,CASSSIGPSQDTQYF,TGTGCCAGCAGCTCCATAGGACCCTCCCAAGATACGCAGTATTTT
TRBJ1-5,-,TRBV28,TRBD1,CVSRQGYQPQHF,TGTGTCAGCAGACAGGGCTATCAGCCCCAGCATTTT
TRBJ2-3,-,TRBV5-1,-,CASSPSPTASTDTQYF,TGCGCCAGCAGCCCTTCTCCCACGGCAAGCACAGATACGCAGTATTTT